Each of the 28 T cell receptor beta chains below was sequenced from the same sample in a study of control samples from healthy donors and cancer patients. Clones were read by immunoSEQ multiplex PCR, and TCRdb kept only the in-frame ones, dropping some. Among 91,000 or so clones listed, 91% were seen once. The specimen was blood. Every receptor here comes from a woman aged 25-40 years in good health.

On this clone itself: Other DNA sequences in the sample encode the same CDR3. The chain employs TRBV6-1 and TRBJ1-2; 9 bases line up with TRBD1. Germline CDR1 reads MNHNS; CDR2 reads SASEGT. This CDR3 contains 14 residues. Unmatched junction bases numbered 5, after V lost 3 bases and J lost 6 bases. CDR3 nucleotides: TGTGCCAGCAGTGAGCGGGGGGACAGGGATGGCTACACCTTC. Protein product: CASSERGDRDGYTF.

The chain joins TRBV12-3 or TRBV12-4 to TRBJ2-5; D unresolved. The V gene lost 8 bases and the J gene lost 7 bases, with 11 bases spanning the gap. This CDR3 contains 11 residues. CDR3 region: CASATAGTQYF. For the CDR3, the DNA is TGTGCCAGCGCGACCGCAGGGACCCAGTACTTC.

This clone appeared once. This may stem from a read error, because a much larger clone lies one nucleotide away. The same CDR3 is also encoded by other DNA sequences in this sample. The chain links TRBV18 to TRBJ2-2, with D maybe TRBD1 (6 bases). There are 13 residues in the CDR3. Trimming left V 9 bases short and J 4 bases short, with 12 bases between. Germline loops: CDR1 KGHSH, CDR2 LQKENI. The CDR3 bases are TGTGCCAGTTCGCCAGGGGCCACCGGGGAGCTGTTTTTT. This sequence encodes CASSPGATGELFF.

V is TRBV28 and J is TRBJ1-2, with a tentative D call TRBD1 (6 bases). This CDR3 has 14 amino acids. CDR1 and CDR2 from the germline V gene are MDHEN and SYDVKM. Trimming stripped 4 bases from V and 4 bases from J, with 13 bases between. CDR3 sequence (DNA): TGTGCCAGCAGTTCGCTGGGGGCTTCCTATGGCTACACCTTC. It translates to CASSSLGASYGYTF.

The CDR3 spells CSASVQGYETFF. The CDR3 nucleotides are TGCAGTGCTAGTGTCCAGGGTTACGAAACTTTCTTT. J is TRBJ1-1 and V is TRBV20-1; D is possibly TRBD1 (5 bases). The CDR3 sequence is 12 residues long. Germline V gives CDR1 DFQATT, CDR2 SNEGSKA (reference sequence). Trimming removed 3 bases from V and 12 bases from J, with 17 bases in between.

This clone was observed a handful of times. V usage is TRBV30 and J usage is TRBJ2-1; D unclear. V was trimmed by 0 bases and J by 6 bases, leaving 6 bases between them. There are 12 residues in the CDR3. The germline V gene has CDR1 GTSNPN and CDR2 SVGIG (reference sequence). The chain's CDR3 is CAWSVGFNEQFF. CDR3 nucleotide sequence: TGTGCCTGGAGTGTAGGTTTCAATGAGCAGTTCTTC.

The J gene is TRBJ1-2, the V gene TRBV19; D might be TRBD1 (6 bases). Per germline, CDR1 LNHDA and CDR2 SQIVND (reference sequence). The length of the CDR3 is 14 residues. V gave up 2 bases and J gave up 4 bases, with 11 bases separating them. CDR3 residues: CASSINRVSYGYTF. In nucleotides, the CDR3 is TGTGCCAGTAGTATAAACAGGGTGAGCTATGGCTACACCTTC.

Only one count was recorded for this clone. The CDR3: CASSLEGNTGELFF. In DNA, the CDR3 is TGCGCCAGCAGCCTGGAGGGGAACACCGGGGAGCTGTTTTTT. The chain has TRBV5-1 and TRBJ2-2; tentative D call: TRBD2 (6 bases). Germline values: CDR1 SGHRS, CDR2 YFSETQ. V gave up 4 bases and J gave up 1 base, with 8 bases separating them. CDR3 length: 14 residues.

This chain uses TRBV2 with TRBJ1-5, with TRBD1 as a possible D gene (5 bases). Germline CDR1 and CDR2: SNHLY and FYNNEI. V shed 0 bases and J shed 7 bases, with 16 bases lying between them. This CDR3 is built from 16 residues. In nucleotides, the CDR3 is TGTGCCAGCAGTGAAGCGCTTGGGGGTCTCAGGCAGCCCCAGCATTTT. As protein: CASSEALGGLRQPQHF.

This clone was picked up one time. The V gene is TRBV27, the J gene TRBJ1-5; D unresolved. V dropped 6 bases and J dropped 9 bases, with 15 bases sitting between them. The CDR3 length is 13 residues. Germline CDR1 and CDR2: MNHEY and SMNVEV (reference sequence). DNA of the CDR3: TGTGCCAGCAGCTCCGACCGGTCTAGGCCCCAGCATTTT. Residues: CASSSDRSRPQHF.

This CDR3 is CASSLAPGATYEQYF. The CDR3 DNA sequence: TGTGCCAGCAGCTTAGCCCCGGGGGCCACCTACGAGCAGTACTTC. This chain links TRBV7-2 with TRBJ2-7; the D call may be TRBD1 or TRBD2 (6 bases each). Germline loops: CDR1 SGHTA, CDR2 FQGNSA. This CDR3 has 15 amino acids. V shed 0 bases and J shed 2 bases, with 11 bases lying between them.

This sequence joins TRBV2 and TRBJ2-1, with 7 positions matching TRBD2. Germline lookup yields CDR1 SNHLY and CDR2 FYNNEI. J was trimmed by 8 bases and V by 0 bases; bases with no gene match: 7. This CDR3 has 15 residues. CDR3 region: CASSEAGTKVDEQFF. CDR3 sequence (DNA): TGTGCCAGCAGTGAAGCCGGGACTAAAGTGGATGAGCAGTTCTTC.

The rearrangement uses TRBV7-3 and TRBJ2-5; D gene ambiguous. Germline V gene sequence: CDR1 SGHTA, CDR2 FQGTGA. V was trimmed by 0 bases and J by 5 bases, leaving 10 bases between them. The CDR3 consists of 14 residues. CDR3 sequence reads: CASSLTGFGETQYF. In DNA, the CDR3 is TGTGCCAGCAGCTTAACTGGGTTTGGGGAGACCCAGTACTTC.

This chain connects TRBV5-6 to TRBJ1-2; D uncertain. The CDR3 sequence is 11 residues long. The germline V gene has CDR1 SGHDT and CDR2 YYEEEE. V gave up 4 bases and J gave up 7 bases, with 8 bases separating them. In nucleotides, the CDR3 is TGTGCCAGCAGCATGCATGGTGGCTACACCTTC. Translation gives CASSMHGGYTF.

The chain combines TRBV18 with TRBJ1-2; D is perhaps TRBD1 (5 bases). This CDR3 contains 14 residues. Germline V CDR1 and CDR2: KGHSH, LQKENI. The ends were cut back, 2 bases at V and 2 bases at J, with 9 bases in the middle. The CDR3 nucleotides read TGTGCCAGCTCACCAGGTGGGGGGAACTATGGCTACACCTTC. Translated, it gives CASSPGGGNYGYTF.

The chain uses TRBV29-1 and TRBJ1-1; D ambiguous. Trimming left V 6 bases short and J 5 bases short, with 19 bases between. CDR3 length: 14 residues. CDR1 is SQVTM, CDR2 ANQGSEA, per germline. The CDR3 bases are TGCAGCGTCCACAGCGGGTTAGGGAGTACTGAAGCTTTCTTT. Protein sequence: CSVHSGLGSTEAFF.

The rearrangement links TRBV7-9 to TRBJ1-2, with D uncertain. Germline CDR1 reads SEHNR; CDR2 reads FQNEAQ (reference sequence). The CDR3 covers 15 residues. V dropped 5 bases and J dropped 4 bases, with 17 bases sitting between them. CDR3 sequence: CASSPPQRQTYGYTF. CDR3 in DNA: TGTGCCAGCAGCCCGCCCCAGCGGCAGACCTATGGCTACACCTTC.

This clone was detected a few times. This rearrangement joins TRBV30 to TRBJ2-3; 11 bases are shared with TRBD2. Germline values: CDR1 GTSNPN, CDR2 SVGIG (reference sequence). This CDR3 has 14 amino acids. V dropped 5 bases and J dropped 6; count of bases not matched to a gene: 7. In DNA, the CDR3 is TGTGCCTGGGCGGACCTAGCGGGAGGCGATACGCAGTATTTT. The encoded protein is CAWADLAGGDTQYF.

The chain uses TRBV6-5 and TRBJ1-5; 9 bases are shared with TRBD1. V trimming: 6 bases; J trimming: 6 bases; junction bases outside the gene matches: 3. Looked up from germline, CDR1 is MNHEY and CDR2 is SVGAGI. The CDR3 has 13 residues. DNA of the CDR3: TGTGCCAGCAGGGGGACAGGGACTCAGCCCCAGCATTTT. Encoded protein: CASRGTGTQPQHF.

The chain couples TRBV12-3 or TRBV12-4 to TRBJ2-2; 7 nucleotides agree with TRBD1. The CDR3 spans 13 residues. The V gene end was trimmed by 6 bases and the J gene end by 6 bases; junction bases not matched to a gene: 4. The CDR3 sequence is CASSNQGAGELFF. The DNA of the CDR3 is TGTGCCAGCAGCAATCAGGGGGCCGGGGAGCTGTTTTTT.

The V and J genes are TRBV15 and TRBJ1-1; no firm D call. With 5 bases removed from V and 1 base from J, the gap between germline ends came to 8 bases. The CDR3 is made up of 13 amino acids. CDR1 is LNHNV and CDR2 is YYDKDF in the germline V gene (reference sequence). The DNA of the CDR3 is TGTGCCACCAGCTGGGGAAGGAACACTGAAGCTTTCTTT. Translating it yields CATSWGRNTEAFF.

The chain carries TRBV30 and TRBJ2-1; TRBD2 matches at 10 bases. Trimming removed 3 bases from V and 4 bases from J; junction bases left unmatched: 3. This CDR3 spans 14 amino acids. The germline CDR1 and CDR2 sequences are GTSNPN and SVGIG (reference sequence). CDR3 amino acids: CAWRLAGLYNEQFF. The CDR3 coding sequence is TGTGCCTGGAGACTAGCGGGACTTTACAATGAGCAGTTCTTC.

This sequence joins TRBV7-2 and TRBJ1-3; D remains ambiguous. CDR3 length: 17 amino acids. Trimming took 0 bases from V and 1 from J, leaving 13 bases between them. Germline V gene sequence: CDR1 SGHTA, CDR2 FQGNSA. CDR3 DNA sequence: TGTGCCAGCAGCTTAGCCCTGACGGGGTATTCTGGAAACACCATATATTTT. Protein product: CASSLALTGYSGNTIYF.

The gene calls are TRBV6-5 and TRBJ2-1; TRBD1 matches 7 bases. Unmatched junction bases numbered 6, after V lost 10 bases and J lost 3 bases. There are 13 residues in the CDR3. CDR1 and CDR2 (germline): MNHEY, SVGAGI. The CDR3 reads CAIGDSYYNEQFF. The DNA of the CDR3 is TGTGCCATAGGGGACAGTTACTACAATGAGCAGTTCTTC.

The V and J genes are TRBV7-2 and TRBJ2-3; TRBD2 aligns across 9 bases. The V gene end was trimmed by 5 bases and the J gene end by 2 bases; junction bases not matched to a gene: 5. The CDR3 spans 15 residues. The germline V gene encodes CDR1 SGHTA and CDR2 FQGNSA. As DNA, the CDR3 is TGTGCCAGCAGCCGTACTAGCGGGTTCACAGATACGCAGTATTTT. The encoded protein is CASSRTSGFTDTQYF.

This chain connects TRBV5-1 to TRBJ2-5, with no clear D. The CDR3 is made up of 15 amino acids. Germline-derived CDR1 and CDR2 are SGHRS and YFSETQ. V lost 3 bases to trimming and J lost 1 base, with 13 bases between them. Here the CDR3 DNA reads TGCGCCAGCAGCTATCTAGGAGCGCTCCAAGAGACCCAGTACTTC. Translating it yields CASSYLGALQETQYF.

This sequence joins TRBV5-4 and TRBJ2-7; D unresolved. The V end lost 3 bases, the J end lost 4 bases, and 11 bases lay between the germline ends. CDR1 and CDR2 (germline): SGHNT, YYREEE (reference sequence). The CDR3 runs 13 residues. CDR3 nucleotides: TGTGCCAGCAGCTATCATCCCGAATACGAGCAGTACTTC. Translation gives CASSYHPEYEQYF.

The chain couples TRBV7-9 to TRBJ2-7; 8 positions match TRBD2. The germline CDR1 and CDR2 sequences are SEHNR and FQNEAQ (reference sequence). Unmatched junction bases numbered 6, after V lost 5 bases and J lost 3 bases. This CDR3 has 14 residues. CDR3 coding DNA: TGTGCCAGCAGCCCTACCGGGACTAGCTACGAGCAGTACTTC. Translation: CASSPTGTSYEQYF.